This is a list of T cell receptor beta chains from one sample in a study of T cell responses to AZD1222 COVID-19 vaccine. Sequencing was performed with immunoSEQ multiplex PCR; in TCRdb, only in-frame clones are kept and a portion is missing. Among about 150,000 clones listed, approximately 91% were seen once. The specimen was peripheral blood, collected 28 days after the second AZD1222 dose. Receptor source: an adult who received the AZD1222 COVID-19 vaccine. CDR3s include the opening cysteine and the closing phenylalanine or tryptophan. D genes are given only for firm matches.

V	J	D	CDR3
TRBV4-1	TRBJ2-3	TRBD2	CASNAGGGADTQYF
TRBV11-3	TRBJ1-2	TRBD1	CASSPTGEHGYTF
TRBV20-1	TRBJ2-3	.	CSASLVGSTDTQYF
TRBV3-1/TRBV3-2	TRBJ2-5	TRBD2	CASTPTLIAGETQETQYF
TRBV6-1	TRBJ1-5	TRBD1	CASSDLGQGINQPQHF
TRBV27	TRBJ1-3	.	CASSLNGRALSGNTIYF
TRBV18	TRBJ1-1	.	CASSPPAGRERTFF
TRBV7-3	TRBJ2-1	.	CASSLGGGVNEQFF
TRBV2	TRBJ2-7	TRBD1	CASSGDSANEQYF
TRBV6-5	TRBJ1-1	.	CASSSYRERAFF
TRBV5-1	TRBJ2-3	.	CASSLAARSGTDTQYF
TRBV13	TRBJ2-2	TRBD2	CASSSGLAVGELFF
TRBV6-6	TRBJ1-2	.	CASSRSPPGEGRYTF
TRBV11-2	TRBJ1-6	.	CASSRHSDGFGSPLHF
TRBV9	TRBJ1-2	.	CASSVVRPGYTF
TRBV7-3	TRBJ2-6	TRBD1	CASSPTGGSGANVLTF
TRBV24-1	TRBJ2-3	.	CATSDAGGSDTQYF
TRBV11-3	TRBJ2-2	.	CASSPSTTGELFF
TRBV4-2	TRBJ1-4	.	CASSQDPKGGGIGTNEKLFF
TRBV19	TRBJ2-1	.	CASRSSYNEQFF
TRBV10-1	TRBJ2-7	TRBD1	CASSESPKGADEQYF
TRBV9	TRBJ2-3	.	CASSVAIRRDPPTDTQYF
TRBV7-9	TRBJ2-3	.	CASSFLGGASTDTQYF
TRBV9	TRBJ1-6	.	CASRGGLQGNSPLHF
TRBV29-1	TRBJ2-7	TRBD2	CSVPSRTSVHEQYF
TRBV3-1/TRBV3-2	TRBJ1-2	.	CASSQERGYGYTF
TRBV11-2	TRBJ2-5	TRBD1	CASSLPFQGEQTQYF
TRBV4-2	TRBJ2-7	TRBD1	CASSQRGTGVGYEQYF
TRBV4-1	TRBJ1-1	TRBD1	CASSKITGADTEAFF
TRBV9	TRBJ1-5	.	CASSDHGGNQPQHF
TRBV11-2	TRBJ1-2	.	CASSSSLDDRSQFYGYTF
TRBV7-9	TRBJ2-7	.	CASSLALPPSLEEQYF
TRBV27	TRBJ1-2	.	CASSPGTVYGYTF
TRBV3-1/TRBV3-2	TRBJ2-7	.	CASSQGLDPFYEQYF
TRBV12-5	TRBJ2-3	TRBD1	CASGPGQGNFGDTQYF
TRBV5-1	TRBJ2-7	.	CASSFGVIVDEQYF
TRBV29-1	TRBJ2-2	TRBD1	CSVASGGFGELFF
TRBV7-3	TRBJ1-3	TRBD1	CASSYLGTGEHTIYF
TRBV12-3/TRBV12-4	TRBJ1-1	.	CASSLEGRTEAFF
TRBV5-5	TRBJ1-2	.	CASSLGGVGYGYTF
TRBV19	TRBJ2-5	.	CASSILPGANIETQYF
TRBV4-1	TRBJ1-2	TRBD1	CASSQVIGTGGARDGYTF
TRBV4-1	TRBJ1-6	.	CASSHAGNTGSPLHF
TRBV18	TRBJ1-1	TRBD1	CASSPRQGATEAFF
TRBV18	TRBJ1-2	.	CASSQPGHYGYTF
TRBV5-1	TRBJ1-5	TRBD1	CYRGAQPQHF
TRBV6-2/TRBV6-3	TRBJ2-1	.	CASSDNEQFF
TRBV7-3	TRBJ1-6	.	CASSLGARDNSPLHF
TRBV7-7	TRBJ2-1	TRBD1	CASSPGTGFGNEQFF
TRBV15	TRBJ2-2	.	CATSKRRTLTGELFF
TRBV25-1	TRBJ1-1	.	CASSDGNRALGAFF